Listed here are 8 T cell receptor beta chains from one sample, sequenced in a study of blood T cell repertoires in COVID-19. Sequencing used immunoSEQ multiplex PCR; TCRdb keeps in-frame clones, though not all of them. The sample holds more than 300,000 clones; around 88% are singletons and the top ten take 1.5% to 2%. The sample taken for sequencing was peripheral blood. Every receptor here comes from a woman aged 25 to 39 with COVID-19, enrolled during active disease.

V gene TRBV9 combines with J gene TRBJ2-7, with D maybe TRBD1 (6 bases). The CDR3 loop spans 16 amino acids. With 3 bases removed from V and 6 bases from J, the gap between germline ends came to 22 bases. Germline CDR1 reads SGDLS; CDR2 reads YYNGEE. CDR3 coding DNA: TGTGCCAGCAGCGCCGAATCTGGGCTGGGGGCCGGCGAGCAGTACTTC. This codes for CASSAESGLGAGEQYF.

The chain has TRBV6-5 and TRBJ2-7, with a possible D match to TRBD1 (5 bases). The CDR3 is 12 residues long. Germline values: CDR1 MNHEY, CDR2 SVGAGI. Between the trimmed V and J ends, which lost 5 bases and 4 bases, there was a span of 9 bases. The CDR3 DNA is TGTGCCAGCAGTCTGACAGCTTACGAGCAGTACGTC. It encodes CASSLTAYEQYV.

The V gene is TRBV24-1, the J gene TRBJ2-2; tentative D call: TRBD1 (6 bases). CDR3 length: 14 amino acids. The V and J ends lost 4 bases and 7 bases respectively, with 12 bases between them. Germline CDR1 is KGHDR and CDR2 is SFDVKD. The CDR3 DNA reads as TGTGCCACCAGTGAACAGGGCTGGGACGGGGAGCTGTTTTTT. This translates into CATSEQGWDGELFF.

V gene TRBV18 combines with J gene TRBJ1-4, with D possibly TRBD1 on 6 matching bases. V was pared by 1 base and J by 0 bases, with 15 bases between. In germline, CDR1 is KGHSH, CDR2 LQKENI. CDR3 size: 18 residues. The CDR3 region is CASSPRGRGHATNEKLFF. Here the CDR3 DNA reads TGTGCCAGCTCACCACGGGGCAGGGGCCATGCAACTAATGAAAAACTGTTTTTT.

V gene TRBV28 combines with J gene TRBJ1-4, with a tentative D call TRBD1 (5 bases). The germline gives CDR1 MDHEN, CDR2 SYDVKM. Trimming took off 7 bases at V and 8 bases at J, with 17 bases between the two ends. This CDR3 is built from 14 residues. The CDR3: CASTTSTVPEKLFF. The CDR3 DNA is TGTGCCAGCACGACGTCGACAGTACCAGAAAAACTGTTTTTT.

The chain combines TRBV4-2 with TRBJ2-3; 14 bases are shared with TRBD2. V lost 0 bases, J lost 4 bases, and 3 bases stayed unmatched. The germline gives CDR1 LGHNA, CDR2 YNFKEQ. The CDR3 is 17 amino acids. This chain's CDR3 is CASSQEETSGGADTQYF. The CDR3 nucleotides read TGTGCCAGCAGCCAAGAGGAGACTAGCGGGGGGGCAGATACGCAGTATTTT.

This clone was seen once. V and J are TRBV28 and TRBJ2-7, with no clear D. This CDR3 contains 15 residues. Trimming cost V 4 bases and J 1 base, with 14 bases left between them. Germline assignment: CDR1 MDHEN and CDR2 SYDVKM. DNA of the CDR3: TGTGCCAGCAGTTCACCGCACGGGTCGTCCTACGAGCAGTACGTC. Translating gives CASSSPHGSSYEQYV.

V and J are TRBV3-1 (or the pseudogene TRBV3-2) and TRBJ1-2, with TRBD1 matching 8 bases. The CDR3 sequence is 15 residues long. V gave up 1 base and J gave up 7 bases; unmatched junction bases: 8. Germline CDR1 is LGHDT and CDR2 is YNNKEL (reference sequence). The CDR3 sequence is CASSQAGRGPGGYTF. The CDR3 region has the DNA TGTGCCAGCAGCCAAGCAGGCAGGGGGCCGGGTGGCTACACCTTC.